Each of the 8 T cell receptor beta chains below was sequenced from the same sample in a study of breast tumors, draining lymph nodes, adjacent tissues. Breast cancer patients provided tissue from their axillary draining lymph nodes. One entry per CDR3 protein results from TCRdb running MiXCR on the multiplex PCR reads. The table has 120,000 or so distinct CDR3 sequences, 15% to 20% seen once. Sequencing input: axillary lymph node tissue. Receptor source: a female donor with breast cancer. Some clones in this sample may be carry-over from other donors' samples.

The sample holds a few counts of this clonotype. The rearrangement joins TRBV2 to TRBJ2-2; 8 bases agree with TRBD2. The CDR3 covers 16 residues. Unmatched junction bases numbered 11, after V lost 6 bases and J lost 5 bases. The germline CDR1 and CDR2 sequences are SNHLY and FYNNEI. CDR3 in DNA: TGTGCCAGCAGCCCTAGGGGACTAGTCGTAACCGGGGAGCTGTTTTTT. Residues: CASSPRGLVVTGELFF.

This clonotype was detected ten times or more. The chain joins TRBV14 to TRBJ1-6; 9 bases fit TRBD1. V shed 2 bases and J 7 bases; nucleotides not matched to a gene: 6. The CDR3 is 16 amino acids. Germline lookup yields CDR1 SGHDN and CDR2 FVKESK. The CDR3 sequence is CASSQHRQGGNSPLHF. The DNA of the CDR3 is TGTGCCAGCAGCCAACATCGACAGGGGGGCAATTCACCCCTCCACTTT.

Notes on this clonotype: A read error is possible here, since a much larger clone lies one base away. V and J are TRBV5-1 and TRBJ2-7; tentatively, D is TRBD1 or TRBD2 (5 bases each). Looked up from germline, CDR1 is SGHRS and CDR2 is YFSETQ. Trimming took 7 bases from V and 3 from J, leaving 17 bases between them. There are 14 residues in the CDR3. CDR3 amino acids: CASGTTLGVYEQYF. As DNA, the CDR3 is TGCGCCAGCGGGACGACCCTAGGTGTCTACGAGCAGTACTTC.

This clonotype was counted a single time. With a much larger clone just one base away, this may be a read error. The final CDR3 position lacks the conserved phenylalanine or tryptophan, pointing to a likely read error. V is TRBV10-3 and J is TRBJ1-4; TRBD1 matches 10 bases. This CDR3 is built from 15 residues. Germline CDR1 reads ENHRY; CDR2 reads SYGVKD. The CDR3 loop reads CASSYKPTGGGKLFL. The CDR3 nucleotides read TGTGCCAGCAGTTACAAACCGACAGGGGGCGGAAAACTGTTTTTA.

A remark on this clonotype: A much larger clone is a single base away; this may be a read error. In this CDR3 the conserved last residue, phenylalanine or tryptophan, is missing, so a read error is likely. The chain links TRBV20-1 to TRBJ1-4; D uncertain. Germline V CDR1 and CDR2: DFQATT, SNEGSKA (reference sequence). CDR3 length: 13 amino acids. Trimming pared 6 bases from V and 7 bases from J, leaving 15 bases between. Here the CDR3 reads CSALRMRGEKLFL. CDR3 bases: TGCAGTGCCCTACGGATGCGGGGTGAAAAACTGTTTCTT.

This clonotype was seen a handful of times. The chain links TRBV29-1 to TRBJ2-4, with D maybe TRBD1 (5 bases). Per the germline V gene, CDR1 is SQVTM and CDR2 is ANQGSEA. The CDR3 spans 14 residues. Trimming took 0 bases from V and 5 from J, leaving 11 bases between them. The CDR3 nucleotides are TGCAGCGTTGAAGATCCACAGGTCCAAAACATTCAGTACTTC. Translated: CSVEDPQVQNIQYF.

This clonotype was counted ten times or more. The CDR3 DNA is TGCGCCAGCAGCTACCTAGCGGGACGGGGGGATACGCAGTATTTT. Protein product: CASSYLAGRGDTQYF. The gene calls are TRBV5-1 and TRBJ2-3; 9 bases fit TRBD2. V shed 3 bases, J shed 6 bases, and the junction held 8 bases outside the gene matches. Germline CDR1 is SGHRS and CDR2 is YFSETQ. The CDR3 has 15 residues.

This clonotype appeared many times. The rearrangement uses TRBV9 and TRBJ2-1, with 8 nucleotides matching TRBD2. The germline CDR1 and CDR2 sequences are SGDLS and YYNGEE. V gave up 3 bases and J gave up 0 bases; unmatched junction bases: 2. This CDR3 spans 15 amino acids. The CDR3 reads CASSALAGSYNEQFF. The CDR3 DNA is TGTGCCAGCAGCGCCCTAGCGGGCTCCTACAATGAGCAGTTCTTC.